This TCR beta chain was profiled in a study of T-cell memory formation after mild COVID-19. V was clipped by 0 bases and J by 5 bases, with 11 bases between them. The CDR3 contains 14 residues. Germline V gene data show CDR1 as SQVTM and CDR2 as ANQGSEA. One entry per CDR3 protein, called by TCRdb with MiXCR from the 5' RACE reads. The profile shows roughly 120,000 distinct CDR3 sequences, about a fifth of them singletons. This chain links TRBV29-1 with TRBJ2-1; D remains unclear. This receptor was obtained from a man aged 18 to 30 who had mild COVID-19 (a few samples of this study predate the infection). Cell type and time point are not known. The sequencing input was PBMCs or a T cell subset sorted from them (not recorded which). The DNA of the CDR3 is TGCAGCGTTGAAGATTTCCAAGACCACAATGAGCAGTTCTTC. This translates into CSVEDFQDHNEQFF.